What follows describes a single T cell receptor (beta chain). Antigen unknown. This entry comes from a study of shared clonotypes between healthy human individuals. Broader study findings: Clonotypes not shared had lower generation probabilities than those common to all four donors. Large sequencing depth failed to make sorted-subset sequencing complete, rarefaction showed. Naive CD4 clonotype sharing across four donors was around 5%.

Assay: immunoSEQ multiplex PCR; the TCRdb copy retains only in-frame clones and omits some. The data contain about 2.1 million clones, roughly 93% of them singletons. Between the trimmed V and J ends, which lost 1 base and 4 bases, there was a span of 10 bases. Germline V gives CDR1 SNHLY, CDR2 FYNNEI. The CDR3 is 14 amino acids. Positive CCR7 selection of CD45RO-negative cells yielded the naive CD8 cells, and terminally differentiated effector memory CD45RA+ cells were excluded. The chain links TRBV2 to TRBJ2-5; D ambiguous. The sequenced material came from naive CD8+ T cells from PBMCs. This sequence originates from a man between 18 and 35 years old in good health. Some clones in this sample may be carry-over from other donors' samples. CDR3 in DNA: TGTGCCAGCAGTGAAGAGGTTGGTGGAGAGACCCAGTACTTC. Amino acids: CASSEEVGGETQYF.